This TCR beta chain was observed in a study of Graves' ophthalmopathy and Graves' hyperthyroidism. Study conclusions and caveats: Blood repertoires reportedly contained most expanded thyroid clonotypes above 0.001 frequency. Ophthalmopathy and stable hyperthyroidism were discriminated by a 13-signature model, with about 91% sensitivity and about 84% specificity.

The authors used Ficoll-Paque density gradient centrifugation to separate PBMCs. The input was around 9.9 ml of fresh peripheral blood. RNA transcripts provided the template for amplifying TCR beta CDR3 regions. Amplification began with first-round RT-PCR using HTBI primers, then second-round multiplex PCR was performed. TCRdb recomputed calls from the multiplex PCR reads with MiXCR, one row per CDR3 protein. The sample contains 170,000 or so distinct CDR3 sequences, around 40% of which appear only once. A note on this clonotype: Its specificity is not known.

This clonotype was obtained from a man between 25 and 39 years old with Graves' ophthalmopathy. Source material: peripheral blood.

The CDR3 bases are TGTGCCACAACCCCAGAGACCCAGTACTTC. This encodes CATTPETQYF. The chain recombines TRBV28 with TRBJ2-5, with no clear D. Trimming cost V 10 bases and J 4 bases, with 7 bases left between them. Germline lookup yields CDR1 MDHEN and CDR2 SYDVKM. The CDR3 contains 10 residues.